The 21 T cell receptor beta chains below all came from one sample that was sequenced in a study of cytomegalovirus exposure and HLA in healthy donors. Primers for the PCR totalled 60 Vbeta and 13 Jbeta. The data were produced by immunoSEQ multiplex PCR, yet TCRdb's version contains in-frame clones alone and is incomplete. The data show around 160,000 clones, with 75% to 90% seen just once and 1.5% held by the top ten. Specimen: PBMCs. The receptors here all came from a woman between 18 and 30 years old in good health and CMV-seronegative.

In this sample, this clone turned up a few times. The chain uses TRBV7-2 and TRBJ1-6, with unresolved D. V shed 1 base and J shed 2 bases, with 12 bases lying between them. This CDR3 spans 17 amino acids. Germline loops: CDR1 SGHTA, CDR2 FQGNSA. The CDR3 protein is CASSLGGRETYNSPLHF. Here the CDR3 DNA reads TGTGCCAGCAGCTTAGGCGGTAGAGAGACCTATAATTCACCCCTCCACTTT.

On this clone itself: This sample includes further DNA sequences coding for the same CDR3. CDR3 bases: TGTGCCAGCTCACCGAGCTCCTACGAGCAGTACTTC. Its translation is CASSPSSYEQYF. V is TRBV18 and J is TRBJ2-7; D ambiguous. The germline V and J ends were trimmed by 3 bases and 0 bases, with 3 bases remaining between them. The CDR3 runs to 12 residues. Looked up from germline, CDR1 is KGHSH and CDR2 is LQKENI.

The rearrangement uses TRBV5-4 and TRBJ1-1; 8 bases fit TRBD1. Trimming at V came to 1 base and at J to 1 base, leaving 3 bases not matched to a gene. The germline V gene encodes CDR1 SGHNT and CDR2 YYREEE (reference sequence). The CDR3 covers 15 residues. CDR3 nucleotide sequence: TGTGCCAGCAGCTTGCCCGGACAGGGGAACACTGAAGCTTTCTTT. Translated: CASSLPGQGNTEAFF.

The chain couples TRBV2 to TRBJ1-5; 9 bases fit TRBD1. V lost 6 bases and J lost 1; bases outside the gene matches: 7. Germline loops: CDR1 SNHLY, CDR2 FYNNEI. CDR3 length: 16 residues. CDR3 coding DNA: TGTGCCAGCAGACCCCCGACAGGGGGGAGCAATCAGCCCCAGCATTTT. This sequence encodes CASRPPTGGSNQPQHF. Looking up the rest from reference TRBV2 and TRBJ1-5 gives the full variable domain: EPEVTQTPSHQVTQMGQEVILRCVPISNHLYFYWYRQILGQKVEFLVSFYNNEISEKSEIFDDQFSVERPDGSNFTLKIRSTKLEDSAMYFCASRPPTGGSNQPQHFGDGTRLSIL.

The V call is TRBV19, the J call TRBJ1-5, with 7 bases fitting TRBD1. Germline values: CDR1 LNHDA, CDR2 SQIVND (reference sequence). V lost 5 bases to trimming and J lost 1 base; unmatched junction nucleotides: 11. This CDR3 spans 17 amino acids. This CDR3 is CASSPLDRPGSNQPQHF. CDR3 bases: TGTGCCAGTAGTCCATTGGACAGGCCGGGCAGCAATCAGCCCCAGCATTTT.

The chain links TRBV30 to TRBJ1-3, with D possibly TRBD1 on 5 matching bases. This CDR3 has 19 amino acids. Between the trimmed V and J ends, which lost 1 base and 0 bases, there was a span of 22 bases. Germline V gives CDR1 GTSNPN, CDR2 SVGIG (reference sequence). The CDR3 loop reads CAWSAMFRMRGLSGNTIYF. The CDR3 DNA reads as TGTGCCTGGAGTGCTATGTTCCGTATGAGGGGACTCTCTGGAAACACCATATATTTT. Filled out from reference TRBV30 and TRBJ1-3, the complete variable domain reads SQTIHQWPATLVQPVGSPLSLECTVEGTSNPNLYWYRQAAGRGLQLLFYSVGIGQISSEVPQNLSASRPQDRQFILSSKKLLLSDSGFYLCAWSAMFRMRGLSGNTIYFGEGSWLTVV.

The chain recombines TRBV19 with TRBJ2-1; unclear D gene. The CDR3 contains 11 residues. Germline CDR1 LNHDA, CDR2 SQIVND (reference sequence). The V end lost 4 bases, the J end lost 4 bases, and 2 bases lay between the germline ends. The CDR3 DNA is TGTGCCAGTAGTACGTACAATGAGCAGTTCTTC. Protein sequence: CASSTYNEQFF.

The chain employs TRBV28 and TRBJ2-5; D remains ambiguous. This CDR3 comprises 13 residues. Germline-derived CDR1 and CDR2 are MDHEN and SYDVKM. Trimming took 2 bases from V and 6 from J, leaving 10 bases between them. The CDR3 loop is CASSLGSPKTQYF. In nucleotides, the CDR3 is TGTGCCAGCAGTTTAGGTAGCCCCAAGACCCAGTACTTC.

The genes are TRBV5-4 and TRBJ2-5; TRBD1 aligns across 9 bases. Looked up from germline, CDR1 is SGHNT and CDR2 is YYREEE (reference sequence). This CDR3 spans 17 amino acids. V was pared by 0 bases and J by 2 bases, with 8 bases of the junction left unmatched. The DNA for the CDR3 is TGTGCCAGCAGCTTGGATGGGACAGGGCGTTCTCAAGAGACCCAGTACTTC. It yields the protein CASSLDGTGRSQETQYF.

V usage is TRBV7-6 and J usage is TRBJ2-3; 8 bases line up with TRBD2. CDR1 is SGHVS and CDR2 is FNYEAQ in the germline V gene. V shed 0 bases and J 5 bases; nucleotides not matched to a gene: 7. The CDR3 is 16 amino acids. The CDR3 spells CASSLAAGAPGDTQYF. The DNA of the CDR3 is TGTGCCAGCAGCTTAGCAGCGGGGGCGCCAGGAGATACGCAGTATTTT.

This chain links TRBV6-5 with TRBJ1-1; D perhaps matches TRBD1 (5 bases). This CDR3 region has 11 residues. Trimming pared 8 bases from V and 6 bases from J, leaving 10 bases between. In germline, CDR1 is MNHEY, CDR2 SVGAGI. The CDR3 loop is CASRQGSEAFF. CDR3 DNA sequence: TGTGCCAGCCGCCAGGGCTCTGAAGCTTTCTTT.

The V call is TRBV11-3, the J call TRBJ1-3; unclear D gene. The V end lost 5 bases, the J end lost 0 bases, and 11 bases lay between the germline ends. This CDR3 region has 15 residues. Per germline, CDR1 SGHNT and CDR2 YENEEA. CDR3 loop: CASSPHRDSGNTIYF. In nucleotides, the CDR3 is TGTGCCAGCAGCCCACACAGAGACTCTGGAAACACCATATATTTT.

The table lists this clone with a count of one. This rearrangement joins TRBV6-5 to TRBJ1-2; D not resolved. Trimming stripped 6 bases from V and 4 bases from J, with 9 bases between. The CDR3 extends over 12 amino acids. Germline-derived CDR1 and CDR2 are MNHEY and SVGAGI. CDR3 region: CASRQAIYGYTF. The CDR3 nucleotides are TGTGCCAGCAGGCAGGCGATCTATGGCTACACCTTC.

The chain uses TRBV9 and TRBJ2-1; the D is unclear. The V and J ends lost 0 bases and 6 bases respectively, with 7 bases between them. CDR1 SGDLS and CDR2 YYNGEE come from the germline V gene. The CDR3 is 13 amino acids. The CDR3 sequence is CASSVEQFNEQFF. The CDR3 region has the DNA TGTGCCAGCAGCGTAGAACAGTTCAATGAGCAGTTCTTC. Variable domain in full (rest from reference TRBV9 and TRBJ2-1): DSGVTQTPKHLITATGQRVTLRCSPRSGDLSVYWYQQSLDQGLQFLIQYYNGEERAKGNILERFSAQQFPDLHSELNLSSLELGDSALYFCASSVEQFNEQFFGPGTRLTVL.

The table lists this clone with a few counts. This chain joins TRBV15 and TRBJ1-4; D not resolved. In germline, CDR1 is LNHNV, CDR2 YYDKDF (reference sequence). The CDR3 runs to 15 residues. Trimming removed 1 base at V and 4 bases at J, with 10 bases between. CDR3 in amino acids: CATSRVRFRNEKLFF. The CDR3 bases are TGTGCCACCAGCAGAGTGAGATTCCGTAATGAAAAACTGTTTTTT.

The chain has TRBV19 and TRBJ1-3; 8 bases align to TRBD1. V was pared by 5 bases and J by 8 bases, with 5 bases of the junction left unmatched. CDR1 is LNHDA and CDR2 is SQIVND in the germline V gene (reference sequence). The CDR3 loop spans 13 amino acids. The CDR3 is CASSAGQGYTIYF. The DNA for the CDR3 is TGTGCCAGTAGTGCTGGACAGGGATACACCATATATTTT.

The J gene is TRBJ2-7, the V gene TRBV5-5, with 7 bases aligning to TRBD2. Germline V gene lookup returns CDR1 SGHKS and CDR2 YYEKEE (reference sequence). The CDR3 loop spans 14 amino acids. V was pared by 1 base and J by 1 base, with 2 bases of the junction left unmatched. The CDR3 protein is CASSLWEGSYEQYF. The CDR3 DNA sequence: TGTGCCAGCAGCTTGTGGGAGGGGTCCTACGAGCAGTACTTC. Using reference TRBV5-5 and TRBJ2-7 for the parts outside the CDR3, the full variable domain is DAGVTQSPTHLIKTRGQQVTLRCSPISGHKSVSWYQQVLGQGPQFIFQYYEKEERGRGNFPDRFSARQFPNYSSELNVNALLLGDSALYLCASSLWEGSYEQYFGPGTRLTVT.

This clone was seen a single time. V and J are TRBV11-2 and TRBJ2-1; D perhaps matches TRBD1 (6 bases). The CDR3 loop spans 13 amino acids. V shed 5 bases and J shed 5 bases, with 10 bases lying between them. Germline lookup yields CDR1 SGHAT and CDR2 FQNNGV. CDR3 in amino acids: CASSPYRDNEQFF. As DNA, the CDR3 is TGTGCCAGCAGCCCCTACAGGGACAATGAGCAGTTCTTC.

The chain is built from TRBV6-4 and TRBJ1-4; 7 bases line up with TRBD1. Germline V gene data show CDR1 as MRHNA and CDR2 as SNTAGT. The CDR3 has 15 amino acids. Trimming removed 6 bases from V and 6 bases from J; junction bases left unmatched: 10. CDR3 sequence: CASSYTGERDEKLFF. The DNA for the CDR3 is TGTGCCAGCAGCTATACAGGGGAACGGGATGAAAAACTGTTTTTT.

The chain recombines TRBV7-9 with TRBJ1-5; tentative D call: TRBD1 (5 bases). The germline V and J ends were trimmed by 3 bases and 7 bases, with 19 bases remaining between them. The CDR3 runs to 16 residues. CDR1 is SEHNR and CDR2 is FQNEAQ in the germline V gene (reference sequence). The CDR3 loop reads CASSFGLGGKGQPQHF. CDR3 nucleotide sequence: TGTGCCAGCAGCTTTGGTCTTGGGGGGAAGGGGCAGCCCCAGCATTTT.

This sequence joins TRBV28 and TRBJ1-6, with 10 positions matching TRBD1. The CDR3 is 14 amino acids. The germline V gene has CDR1 MDHEN and CDR2 SYDVKM. V lost 4 bases and J lost 8; bases outside the gene matches: 2. The CDR3 here is CASSWTGGDSPLHF. CDR3 nucleotides: TGTGCCAGCAGTTGGACAGGGGGTGATTCACCCCTCCACTTT.